This T cell receptor (beta chain) was obtained from a study of beta chain features in type 1 diabetes. Study findings and constraints: Type 1 diabetes patients showed a moderate but significant shortening of TCRB CDR3s in all four CD4+ subsets. A potential influence of HLA type upon TCRB rearrangement remained unresolved herein. Patients with type 1 diabetes showed fewer VDJ junction insertions and more deletions. Researchers reported that naive, central memory and Treg TCRB repertoires appeared more similar in patients than in healthy donors.

The CDR3 loop spans 11 amino acids. Germline V CDR1 and CDR2: ENHRY, SYGVKD. V shed 6 bases, J shed 8 bases, and the junction held 3 bases outside the gene matches. As concerns this clone: Its antigen is unidentified.

Since all of the isolated RNA was reverse transcribed, expressed TCRB transcripts were what got sequenced. Deep immunoSEQ sequencing covered naive, central memory and regulatory T cell samples. TCRdb's table, derived via immunoSEQ multiplex PCR, lists solely in-frame clones and lacks some. The sample lists roughly 290,000 clones, approximately 16% occurring once. The chain couples TRBV10-3 to TRBJ1-1, with 7 bases identical to TRBD1. The sequence derives from a man in his late teens or twenties with type 1 diabetes. Sequencing was done on a sample of naive CD4+ T cells from blood. CDR3 in amino acids: CAIRSQGEAFF. The CDR3 nucleotides read TGTGCCATCAGATCACAGGGGGAAGCTTTCTTT.